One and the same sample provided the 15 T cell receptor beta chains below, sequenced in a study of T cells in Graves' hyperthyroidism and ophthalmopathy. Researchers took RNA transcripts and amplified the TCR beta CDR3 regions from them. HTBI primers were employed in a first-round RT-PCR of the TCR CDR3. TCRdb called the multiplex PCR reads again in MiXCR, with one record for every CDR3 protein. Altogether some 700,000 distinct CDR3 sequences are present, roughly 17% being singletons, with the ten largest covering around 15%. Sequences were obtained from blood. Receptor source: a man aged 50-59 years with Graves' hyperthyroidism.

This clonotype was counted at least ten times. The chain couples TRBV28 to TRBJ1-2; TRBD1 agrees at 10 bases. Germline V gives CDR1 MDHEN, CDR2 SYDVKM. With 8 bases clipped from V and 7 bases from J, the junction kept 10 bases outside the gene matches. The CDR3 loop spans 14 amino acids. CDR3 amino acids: CASRWTGGSGGYTF. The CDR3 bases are TGTGCCAGCCGCTGGACAGGGGGATCAGGTGGCTACACCTTC.

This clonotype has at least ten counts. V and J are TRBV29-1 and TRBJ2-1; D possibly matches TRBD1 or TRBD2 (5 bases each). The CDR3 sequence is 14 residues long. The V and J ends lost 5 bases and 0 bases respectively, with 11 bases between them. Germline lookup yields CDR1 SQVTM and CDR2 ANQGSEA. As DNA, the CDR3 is TGCAGCGTTCCGAGGGGTAGCTCCTACAATGAGCAGTTCTTC. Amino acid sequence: CSVPRGSSYNEQFF.

CDR3 sequence: CASSHLGAGEGNEQFF. CDR3 DNA: TGTGCCAGCAGCCACCTGGGAGCGGGAGAGGGAAATGAGCAGTTCTTC. The chain employs TRBV11-3 and TRBJ2-1; 8 bases map to TRBD2. The germline gives CDR1 SGHNT, CDR2 YENEEA. J gave up 7 bases and V 5 bases, and 13 bases lay outside the gene matches. The CDR3 is 16 residues long.

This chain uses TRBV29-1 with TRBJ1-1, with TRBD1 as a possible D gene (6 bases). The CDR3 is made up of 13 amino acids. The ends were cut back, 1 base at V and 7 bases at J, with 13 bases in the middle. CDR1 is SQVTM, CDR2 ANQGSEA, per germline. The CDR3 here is CSVEGSGGNEAFF. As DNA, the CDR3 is TGCAGCGTTGAAGGGTCGGGGGGCAATGAAGCTTTCTTT.

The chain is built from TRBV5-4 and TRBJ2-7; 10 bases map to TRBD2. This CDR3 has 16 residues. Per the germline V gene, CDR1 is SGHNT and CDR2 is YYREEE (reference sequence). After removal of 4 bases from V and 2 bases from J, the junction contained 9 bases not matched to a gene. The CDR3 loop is CASSRRLAGMTYEQYF. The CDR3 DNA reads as TGTGCCAGCAGCCGCAGACTAGCGGGCATGACCTACGAGCAGTACTTC.

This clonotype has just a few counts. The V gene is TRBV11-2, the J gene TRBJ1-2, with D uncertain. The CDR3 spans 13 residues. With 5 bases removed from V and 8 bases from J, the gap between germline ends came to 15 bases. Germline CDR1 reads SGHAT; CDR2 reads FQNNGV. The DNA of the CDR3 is TGTGCCAGCAGCCCACAGCGGACCCCCGGCTACACCTTC. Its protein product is CASSPQRTPGYTF.

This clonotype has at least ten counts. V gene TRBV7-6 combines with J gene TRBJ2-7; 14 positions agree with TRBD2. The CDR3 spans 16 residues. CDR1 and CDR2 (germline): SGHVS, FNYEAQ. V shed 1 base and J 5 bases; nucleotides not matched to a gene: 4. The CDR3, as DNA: TGTGCCAGCAGCTTAGTGTGGGGACTAGCGGGAGACGAGCAGTACTTC. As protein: CASSLVWGLAGDEQYF.

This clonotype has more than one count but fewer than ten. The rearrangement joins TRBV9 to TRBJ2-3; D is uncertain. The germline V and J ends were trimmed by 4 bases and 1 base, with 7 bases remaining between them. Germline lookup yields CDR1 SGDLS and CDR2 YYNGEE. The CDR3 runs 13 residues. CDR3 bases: TGTGCCAGCAGCACCCGAGGCACAGATACGCAGTATTTT. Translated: CASSTRGTDTQYF. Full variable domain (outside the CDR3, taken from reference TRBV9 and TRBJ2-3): DSGVTQTPKHLITATGQRVTLRCSPRSGDLSVYWYQQSLDQGLQFLIQYYNGEERAKGNILERFSAQQFPDLHSELNLSSLELGDSALYFCASSTRGTDTQYFGPGTRLTVL.

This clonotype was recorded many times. In nucleotides, the CDR3 is TGTGCCAGCAGTTCCACCCGACAGGGGGCTTGGGACACTGAAGCTTTCTTT. This codes for CASSSTRQGAWDTEAFF. The V call is TRBV27, the J call TRBJ1-1, with 10 bases aligning to TRBD1. The CDR3 is 17 amino acids. V dropped 4 bases and J dropped 3; count of bases not matched to a gene: 11. CDR1 and CDR2 from the germline V gene are MNHEY and SMNVEV (reference sequence).

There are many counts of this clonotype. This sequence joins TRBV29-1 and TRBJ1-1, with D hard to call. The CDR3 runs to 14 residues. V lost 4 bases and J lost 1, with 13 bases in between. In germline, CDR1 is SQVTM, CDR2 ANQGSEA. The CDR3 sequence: CSVGRGNSNTEAFF. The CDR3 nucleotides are TGCAGCGTTGGTCGCGGGAACTCGAACACTGAAGCTTTCTTT.

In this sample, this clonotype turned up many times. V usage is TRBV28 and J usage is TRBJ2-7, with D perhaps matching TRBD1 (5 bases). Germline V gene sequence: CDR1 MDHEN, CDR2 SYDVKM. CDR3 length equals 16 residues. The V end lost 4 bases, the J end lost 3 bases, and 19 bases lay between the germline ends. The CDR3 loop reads CASSSGTSGQIYEQYF. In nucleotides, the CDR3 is TGTGCCAGCAGTTCGGGTACCTCCGGACAAATCTACGAGCAGTACTTC.

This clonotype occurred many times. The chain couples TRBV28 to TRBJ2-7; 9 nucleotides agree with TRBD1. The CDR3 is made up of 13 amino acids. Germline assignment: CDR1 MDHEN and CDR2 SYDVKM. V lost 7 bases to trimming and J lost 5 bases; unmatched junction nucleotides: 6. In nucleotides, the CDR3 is TGTGCCAGCACGGGACAGGGTTGGAACGAGCAGTACTTC. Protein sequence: CASTGQGWNEQYF.

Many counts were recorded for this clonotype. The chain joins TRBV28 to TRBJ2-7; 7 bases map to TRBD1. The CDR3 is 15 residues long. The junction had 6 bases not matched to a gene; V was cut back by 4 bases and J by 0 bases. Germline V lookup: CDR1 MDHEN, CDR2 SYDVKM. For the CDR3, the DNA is TGTGCCAGCAGTTCGACAGGGCATAGCTCCTACGAGCAGTACTTC. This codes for CASSSTGHSSYEQYF. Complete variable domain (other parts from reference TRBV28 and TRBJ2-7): DVKVTQSSRYLVKRTGEKVFLECVQDMDHENMFWYRQDPGLGLRLIYFSYDVKMKEKGDIPEGYSVSREKKERFSLILESASTNQTSMYLCASSSTGHSSYEQYFGPGTRLTVT.

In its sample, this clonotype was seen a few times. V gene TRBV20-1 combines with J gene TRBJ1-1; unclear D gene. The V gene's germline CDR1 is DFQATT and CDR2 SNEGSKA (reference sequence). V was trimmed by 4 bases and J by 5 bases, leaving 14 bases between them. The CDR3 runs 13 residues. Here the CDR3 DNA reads TGCAGTGCTATATTGTTGATGGGAACTGAAGCTTTCTTT. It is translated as CSAILLMGTEAFF.

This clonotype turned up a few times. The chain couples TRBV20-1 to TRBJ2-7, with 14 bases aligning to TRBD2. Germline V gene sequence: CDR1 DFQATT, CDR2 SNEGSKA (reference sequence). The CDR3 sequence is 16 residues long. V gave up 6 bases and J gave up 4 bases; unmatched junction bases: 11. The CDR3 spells CSALGLAGGRGYEQYF. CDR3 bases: TGCAGTGCCCTTGGACTAGCGGGAGGCAGAGGGTACGAGCAGTACTTC.